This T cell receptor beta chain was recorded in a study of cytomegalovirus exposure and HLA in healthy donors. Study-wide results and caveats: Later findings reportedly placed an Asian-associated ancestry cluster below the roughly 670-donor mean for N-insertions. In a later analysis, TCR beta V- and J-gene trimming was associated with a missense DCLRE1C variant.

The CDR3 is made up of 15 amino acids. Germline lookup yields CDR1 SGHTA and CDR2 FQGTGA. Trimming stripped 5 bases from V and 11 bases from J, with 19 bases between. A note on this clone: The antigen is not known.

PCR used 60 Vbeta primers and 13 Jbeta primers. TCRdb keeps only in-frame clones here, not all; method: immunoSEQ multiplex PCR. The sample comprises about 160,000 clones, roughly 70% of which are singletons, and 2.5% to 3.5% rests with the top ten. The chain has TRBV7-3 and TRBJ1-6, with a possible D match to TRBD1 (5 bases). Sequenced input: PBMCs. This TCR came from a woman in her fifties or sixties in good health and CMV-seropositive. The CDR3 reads CASSPTGGYSPPLHF. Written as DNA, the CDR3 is TGTGCCAGCAGCCCAACCGGGGGGTACAGTCCACCCCTCCACTTT.